Listed below are T cell receptor beta chains from one sample, sequenced in a study of blood T cell repertoires in COVID-19. Profiled with immunoSEQ multiplex PCR; TCRdb holds only in-frame clones, not every one. This table holds about 430,000 clones, around nine tenths found once. Specimen: PBMCs or T cells enriched from blood (not recorded which). These receptors came from a young woman who had been exposed to COVID-19. Each CDR3 is given with its conserved first and last residue. D genes are given only for firm matches. Size tells how often a clone was seen (once, few, many) or the class of an expanded clone, and some rows leave it out.

DNA	CDR3	V	J	size	D
TGTGCCAGCAGCTCCGCCCTTCTATATCAGCCCCAGCATTTT	CASSSALLYQPQHF	TRBV7-2	TRBJ1-5	NA	NA
TGTGCCAGCAGTGGTAGTCGAGGCCTAGGGGCTGAGCAGTTCTTC	CASSGSRGLGAEQFF	TRBV6-4	TRBJ2-1	NA	NA
TGTGCCAGCAGCTTAGCCGGACAGGGAATGCGCGAAAAACTGTTTTTT	CASSLAGQGMREKLFF	TRBV7-2	TRBJ1-4	NA	TRBD1
TGTGCCAGCAGTGACAGGGGCCCTAGGAGCTCCTATAATTCACCCCTCCACTTT	CASSDRGPRSSYNSPLHF	TRBV2	TRBJ1-6	NA	NA
TGTGCCAGCAGGACTACCAGGTTGGGGGCGTATGGCTACACCTTC	CASRTTRLGAYGYTF	TRBV28	TRBJ1-2	NA	NA
TGTGCCAGCAGTTCCGGGACAGTCGTCGGGTTGCCCCAGCATTTT	CASSSGTVVGLPQHF	TRBV5-8	TRBJ1-5	NA	TRBD1
TGTGCCAGCTTTTCACTGCGGGAGGGTAACGAGCAGTACTTC	CASFSLREGNEQYF	TRBV11-2	TRBJ2-7	few	TRBD2
TGTGCCAGCAGCTCTAGCGGGGGGGCTTTATATACGCAGTATTTT	CASSSSGGALYTQYF	TRBV11-2	TRBJ2-3	NA	TRBD2
TGTGCCAGTAGTATCCAGGGATGGAATGAGCAGTTCTTC	CASSIQGWNEQFF	TRBV19	TRBJ2-1	NA	NA
TGTGCCAGCAGCCCCCGACAGGCAGAAGGGCTGTTTTTT	CASSPRQAEGLFF	TRBV14	TRBJ1-4	NA	NA
TGCGCCAGCAGCCTGACAGGGAACACTGAAGCTTTCTTT	CASSLTGNTEAFF	TRBV4-1	TRBJ1-1	NA	NA
TGTGCCAGCAGGGACATGAACACTGAAGCTTTCTTT	CASRDMNTEAFF	TRBV10-3	TRBJ1-1	few	NA
TGTGCCAGCAGTTTAAGGGGTTTTGGGACTGAAGCTTTCTTT	CASSLRGFGTEAFF	TRBV27	TRBJ1-1	NA	NA
TGCGCCAGCAGCTCCCGGGACAGGGCCCCCGATGGCTACACCTTC	CASSSRDRAPDGYTF	TRBV5-1	TRBJ1-2	once	TRBD1
TGTGCCAGTAGTATTCAAGGACAGGCAAATTCACCCCTCCACTTT	CASSIQGQANSPLHF	TRBV19	TRBJ1-6	NA	TRBD1
TGTGCCAGCTCGGAGGGGGGGATAGGATACGAGCAGTACTTC	CASSEGGIGYEQYF	TRBV18	TRBJ2-7	NA	NA
TGTGCCAGCAGATATGGACTAGCGGGAGTGGCCGGGGAGCTGTTTTTT	CASRYGLAGVAGELFF	TRBV5-4	TRBJ2-2	NA	TRBD2
TGTGCCAGCAGCACCGACAACTACGAGCAGTACTTC	CASSTDNYEQYF	TRBV14	TRBJ2-7	NA	NA
TGTGCCAGCAGTGCGGGGGGGTTAGTCTTC	CASSAGGLVF	TRBV2	TRBJ1-2	NA	NA
TGTGCCAGCAGCCTTCCGTCAGTCCCAGAAAAACTGTTTTTT	CASSLPSVPEKLFF	TRBV14	TRBJ1-4	NA	NA
TGTGCCAGCAGCACCCTAGCGGAGATAAACAATGAGCAGTTCTTC	CASSTLAEINNEQFF	TRBV6-5	TRBJ2-1	NA	TRBD2
TGTGCCAGCAGTCCAAACAGGGGCGCCTACGAGCAGTACTTC	CASSPNRGAYEQYF	TRBV27	TRBJ2-7	NA	TRBD1
TGTGCCAGCAGGCGGACAGGTAATCAGCCCCAGCATTTT	CASRRTGNQPQHF	TRBV28	TRBJ1-5	NA	TRBD1
TGTGCCAGTAGTCGCGGACTAGCGGGAGGGTTAGGGGAGCAGTTCTTC	CASSRGLAGGLGEQFF	TRBV19	TRBJ2-1	NA	TRBD2
TGTGCCAGCAGCTTAGAAACTAGCGGGACCTACGAGCAGTACTTC	CASSLETSGTYEQYF	TRBV11-2	TRBJ2-7	NA	TRBD2
TGTGCCAGCACCGCGGGGGGCGCGAACACCGGGGAGCTGTTTTTT	CASTAGGANTGELFF	TRBV11-1	TRBJ2-2	NA	TRBD2
TGTGCCAGCAGCTACAATTACGAGCAGTACTTC	CASSYNYEQYF	TRBV16	TRBJ2-7	NA	NA
TGTGCCAGCAGCAAATTGTACAGGGCTTGGCATGGCTACACCTTC	CASSKLYRAWHGYTF	TRBV21-1	TRBJ1-2	NA	NA
TGTGCCAGTAGTATTTGGGGGCAGGAAGGCTACACCTTC	CASSIWGQEGYTF	TRBV19	TRBJ1-2	NA	NA
TGTGCCAGCAGTGATCTAGCGGGAGCATCCACCGGGGAGCTGTTTTTT	CASSDLAGASTGELFF	TRBV6-4	TRBJ2-2	NA	TRBD2
TGTGCCAGCAGTTTACAAGGGGGCCCCTACGAGCAGTACTTC	CASSLQGGPYEQYF	TRBV28	TRBJ2-7	NA	TRBD1